The 18 T cell receptor beta chains given below trace back to one sample, sequenced in a study of cytomegalovirus exposure and HLA in healthy donors. Primers included in the PCR were 60 Vbeta and 13 Jbeta primers. Generated by immunoSEQ multiplex PCR, the TCRdb table keeps only in-frame clones and is missing some. The sample is made up of 70,000 to 100,000 clones, and the top ten hold 3% to 4% of it. Sequenced: PBMCs. Receptors originate from a man younger than 35 in good health and CMV-seropositive.

J is TRBJ2-7 and V is TRBV6-1, with TRBD2 identical over 10 bases. CDR1 is MNHNS, CDR2 SASEGT, per germline. The CDR3 has 16 amino acids. Unmatched junction bases numbered 8, after V lost 4 bases and J lost 2 bases. CDR3 nucleotide sequence: TGTGCCAGCAGTGCACTGACTAGCGGGCAAGCCTACGAGCAGTACTTC. This sequence encodes CASSALTSGQAYEQYF.

Here the CDR3 reads CASSGGTSGRNEQFF. The CDR3 region has the DNA TGTGCCAGCAGTGGAGGGACTAGCGGGAGAAATGAGCAGTTCTTC. This chain connects TRBV6-5 to TRBJ2-1, with 14 positions matching TRBD2. The V segment lost 5 bases and the J segment 7 bases; nucleotides outside the gene matches: 4. CDR3 length equals 15 residues. From germline, CDR1 is MNHEY and CDR2 SVGAGI.

The chain combines TRBV28 with TRBJ1-1, with 8 bases lining up with TRBD1. V shed 4 bases and J 3 bases; nucleotides not matched to a gene: 7. The CDR3 has 15 residues. Germline CDR1 and CDR2: MDHEN and SYDVKM. Here the CDR3 reads CASSSPGQVYTEAFF. CDR3 in DNA: TGTGCCAGCAGTTCTCCGGGACAGGTTTACACTGAAGCTTTCTTT.

The chain recombines TRBV2 with TRBJ2-3; TRBD1 might be the D (5 bases). V lost 0 bases to trimming and J lost 8 bases, with 15 bases between them. The CDR3 runs to 15 residues. In germline, CDR1 is SNHLY, CDR2 FYNNEI. CDR3 in amino acids: CASSEARRGGGTQYF. CDR3 coding DNA: TGTGCCAGCAGTGAAGCCAGAAGGGGTGGTGGTACGCAGTATTTT.

The genes are TRBV5-4 and TRBJ2-7; 11 bases are shared with TRBD2. The germline V gene has CDR1 SGHNT and CDR2 YYREEE (reference sequence). Unmatched junction bases numbered 5, after V lost 4 bases and J lost 2 bases. The CDR3 consists of 15 residues. CDR3 sequence: CASSRGTSGTYEQYF. The CDR3 DNA reads as TGTGCCAGCAGCCGAGGGACTAGCGGCACCTACGAGCAGTACTTC. Full variable domain (missing parts from reference TRBV5-4 and TRBJ2-7): ETGVTQSPTHLIKTRGQQVTLRCSSQSGHNTVSWYQQALGQGPQFIFQYYREEENGRGNFPPRFSGLQFPNYSSELNVNALELDDSALYLCASSRGTSGTYEQYFGPGTRLTVT.

The chain has TRBV6-4 and TRBJ1-2, with 8 bases matching TRBD1. With V trimmed by 7 bases and J by 4 bases, 5 bases remained unmatched. Germline V CDR1 and CDR2: MRHNA, SNTAGT. The CDR3 totals 13 residues. The CDR3: CASNEGQGYGYTF. The CDR3 DNA follows: TGTGCCAGCAACGAAGGACAGGGCTATGGCTACACCTTC.

The CDR3 region has the DNA TGCGCCAGCAGCCAAGATTGGGCGGGGGTGGAGACCCAGTACTTC. Translation gives CASSQDWAGVETQYF. V is TRBV4-1 and J is TRBJ2-5, with 7 bases that match TRBD2. V lost 0 bases and J lost 5; bases outside the gene matches: 6. From germline, CDR1 is MGHRA and CDR2 YSYEKL. The CDR3 has 15 residues.

J is TRBJ2-2 and V is TRBV18, with 11 bases fitting TRBD2. Trimming removed 7 bases from V and 6 bases from J; junction bases left unmatched: 10. Germline V gene sequence: CDR1 KGHSH, CDR2 LQKENI. The CDR3 loop spans 16 amino acids. CDR3 sequence (DNA): TGTGCCAGCTTTACTACCCTAGCGGGAGGCGCCGGGGAGCTGTTTTTT. Protein: CASFTTLAGGAGELFF.

This chain joins TRBV4-2 and TRBJ2-1, with no clear D. This CDR3 region has 16 residues. From germline, CDR1 is LGHNA and CDR2 YNFKEQ. V gave up 4 bases and J gave up 2 bases, with 15 bases separating them. The CDR3 nucleotides read TGTGCCAGCAGCCTTCACCCGGAGCTCACCTACAATGAGCAGTTCTTC. It is translated as CASSLHPELTYNEQFF.

The CDR3: CASSQEHLGETQYF. The DNA of the CDR3 is TGTGCCAGCAGCCAAGAACACCTAGGTGAAACCCAGTACTTC. The genes are TRBV14 and TRBJ2-5; D unresolved. V lost 0 bases and J 8 bases, leaving 13 bases between the germline ends. The CDR3 extends over 14 amino acids. Germline CDR1 and CDR2: SGHDN and FVKESK.

The chain links TRBV15 to TRBJ2-2; D gene unclear. CDR1 is LNHNV and CDR2 is YYDKDF in the germline V gene (reference sequence). V lost 0 bases and J lost 8, with 10 bases in between. The CDR3 consists of 14 residues. The CDR3 bases are TGTGCCACCAGCAGAGATCGCCAAGAGGGGGAGCTGTTTTTT. It yields the protein CATSRDRQEGELFF.

The genes are TRBV11-2 and TRBJ2-1; the match to TRBD2 covers 7 bases. Looked up from germline, CDR1 is SGHAT and CDR2 is FQNNGV. V shed 4 bases and J 0 bases; nucleotides not matched to a gene: 3. The CDR3 runs to 15 residues. The chain's CDR3 is CASSSTSVSYNEQFF. CDR3 nucleotide sequence: TGTGCCAGCAGCTCAACTAGCGTCTCCTACAATGAGCAGTTCTTC.

V usage is TRBV5-4 and J usage is TRBJ2-1; TRBD2 aligns across 11 bases. CDR1 and CDR2 (germline): SGHNT, YYREEE (reference sequence). The CDR3 length is 18 residues. V trimming: 0 bases; J trimming: 7 bases; junction bases outside the gene matches: 12. The CDR3 nucleotides are TGTGCCAGCAGCTTGGCCTTTCCTAGATTAGCGGGGGGGAATGAGCAGTTCTTC. Translating it yields CASSLAFPRLAGGNEQFF.

V is TRBV6-1 and J is TRBJ1-2, with no clear D. Germline V gene lookup returns CDR1 MNHNS and CDR2 SASEGT. The CDR3 covers 14 residues. Trimming took off 3 bases at V and 5 bases at J, with 13 bases between the two ends. As DNA, the CDR3 is TGTGCCAGCAGTGAGGTGAACAGCTATTATGGCTACACCTTC. Translated: CASSEVNSYYGYTF.

J is TRBJ2-7 and V is TRBV10-1; D is possibly TRBD2 (5 bases). The CDR3 extends over 16 amino acids. CDR1 is WNHNN and CDR2 is SYGVQD in the germline V gene (reference sequence). The V and J ends lost 4 bases and 5 bases respectively, with 21 bases between them. The CDR3 region is CASSGGRGNGGHEQYF. DNA for the CDR3: TGCGCCAGCAGTGGCGGTCGAGGGAATGGTGGCCACGAGCAGTACTTC.

The chain has TRBV5-1 and TRBJ2-3; D is unresolved. The V gene lost 4 bases and the J gene lost 2 bases, with 8 bases spanning the gap. The CDR3 consists of 13 residues. Per germline, CDR1 SGHRS and CDR2 YFSETQ. CDR3 region: CASSRYYTDTQYF. CDR3 DNA: TGCGCCAGCAGCAGATACTACACAGATACGCAGTATTTT.

The chain carries TRBV7-9 and TRBJ2-7, with 7 positions matching TRBD1. Per the germline V gene, CDR1 is SEHNR and CDR2 is FQNEAQ (reference sequence). With V trimmed by 3 bases and J by 3 bases, 8 bases remained unmatched. This CDR3 has 15 amino acids. The CDR3 DNA sequence: TGTGCCAGCAGCTTGGTGGGGACAGACCTCTACGAGCAGTACTTC. It yields the protein CASSLVGTDLYEQYF.

V is TRBV11-2 and J is TRBJ2-7; TRBD2 matches at 11 bases. Per germline, CDR1 SGHAT and CDR2 FQNNGV. The CDR3 is made up of 16 amino acids. Unmatched junction bases numbered 2, after V lost 1 base and J lost 0 bases. The CDR3 region is CASSLGLAGTSYEQYF. CDR3 bases: TGTGCCAGCAGCTTAGGACTAGCGGGGACCTCCTACGAGCAGTACTTC.